Listed here are 29 T cell receptor beta chains from one sample, sequenced in a study of identical twins. MiXCR was run by TCRdb on the 5' RACE reads, yielding one entry per CDR3 protein. Of about 260,000 distinct CDR3 sequences in the sample, approximately 7% were seen once. These same data were also listed under a study on yellow fever vaccine responses in identical twins.

The sequenced sample consisted of memory (CD45RO+) T cells sorted from blood. All receptors come from a woman under 30 in good health.

V usage is TRBV5-5 and J usage is TRBJ2-6, with D perhaps assigned TRBD1 or TRBD2 (5 bases each). This CDR3 region has 16 residues. Trimming cost V 4 bases and J 0 bases, with 11 bases left between them. Germline CDR1 and CDR2: SGHKS and YYEKEE (reference sequence). CDR3 DNA sequence: TGTGCCAGCAGCCCCTCGGGGCTCTCTGGGGCCAACGTCCTGACTTTC. It specifies CASSPSGLSGANVLTF.

The chain combines TRBV20-1 with TRBJ1-5, with a tentative D call TRBD1 (5 bases). CDR1 DFQATT and CDR2 SNEGSKA come from the germline V gene (reference sequence). The V end was cut by 5 bases, the J end by 0 bases, with 11 bases between. This CDR3 has 14 residues. The CDR3 is CSAEGRISNQPQHF. CDR3 DNA: TGCAGTGCTGAGGGGCGGATTAGCAATCAGCCCCAGCATTTT.

This clonotype has at least ten counts. V is TRBV27 and J is TRBJ1-1; D gene ambiguous. V gave up 11 bases and J gave up 1 base, with 8 bases separating them. Germline CDR1 and CDR2: MNHEY and SMNVEV (reference sequence). CDR3 length: 11 residues. The CDR3 spells CASYRNTEAFF. The CDR3 nucleotides are TGTGCCTCCTACCGGAACACTGAAGCTTTCTTT.

This clonotype came up many times. The rearrangement links TRBV12-3 or TRBV12-4 to TRBJ2-1; D might be TRBD2 (5 bases). The CDR3 spans 15 residues. The ends were cut back, 6 bases at V and 1 base at J, with 13 bases in the middle. The CDR3 nucleotides are TGTGCCAGCAGACCTAGGACGGGGTCCTACAATGAGCAGTTCTTC. This codes for CASRPRTGSYNEQFF.

This clonotype was picked up many times. The genes are TRBV12-3 or TRBV12-4 and TRBJ2-1; D call uncertain. The CDR3 contains 13 residues. Trimming pared 2 bases from V and 5 bases from J, leaving 7 bases between. The CDR3 DNA is TGTGCCAGCAGTTTACGGCGCGACAATGAGCAGTTCTTC. Protein: CASSLRRDNEQFF.

The chain carries TRBV10-3 and TRBJ1-5; tentative D call: TRBD1 (5 bases). Germline values: CDR1 ENHRY, CDR2 SYGVKD. This CDR3 spans 13 amino acids. Between the trimmed V and J ends, which lost 6 bases and 1 base, there was a span of 7 bases. The CDR3 protein is CAISRESNQPQHF. The CDR3 bases are TGTGCCATCAGCAGGGAGAGCAATCAGCCCCAGCATTTT.

The V call is TRBV6-5, the J call TRBJ1-2, with D possibly TRBD1 on 6 matching bases. The germline gives CDR1 MNHEY, CDR2 SVGAGI. This CDR3 contains 14 residues. The V end was cut by 4 bases, the J end by 3 bases, with 12 bases between. DNA of the CDR3: TGTGCCAGCAGTTCGACAGGTTTAGACTATGGCTACACCTTC. Protein product: CASSSTGLDYGYTF.

This clonotype was found many times. V usage is TRBV7-8 and J usage is TRBJ2-1, with 10 nucleotides matching TRBD2. Germline V gene data show CDR1 as SGHVS and CDR2 as FQNEAQ. This CDR3 is built from 16 residues. Trimming took 5 bases from V and 8 from J; bases not matched to a gene: 12. CDR3 sequence reads: CASSPHPGLALDEQFF. The CDR3 nucleotides read TGTGCCAGCAGCCCCCATCCGGGACTAGCGTTGGATGAGCAGTTCTTC.

This clonotype was counted at least ten times. This chain uses TRBV4-1 with TRBJ1-1; 7 bases are a match to TRBD1. The CDR3 loop spans 15 amino acids. V shed 1 base and J 5 bases; nucleotides not matched to a gene: 7. CDR1 and CDR2 (germline): MGHRA, YSYEKL. CDR3 in DNA: TGCGCCAGCAGCCAAGGATATAGGGGGCTAACTGAAGCTTTCTTT. This encodes CASSQGYRGLTEAFF.

This clonotype was picked up many times. The chain employs TRBV11-2 and TRBJ2-1; D unresolved. Looked up from germline, CDR1 is SGHAT and CDR2 is FQNNGV. There are 12 residues in the CDR3. V gave up 3 bases and J gave up 7 bases, with 7 bases separating them. The CDR3 is CASSFIGNEQFF. CDR3 in DNA: TGTGCCAGCAGCTTTATCGGAAATGAGCAGTTCTTC.

This clonotype was counted between two and nine times. This chain joins TRBV7-3 and TRBJ2-3; D not resolved. Germline V gene sequence: CDR1 SGHTA, CDR2 FQGTGA. Trimming took 0 bases from V and 2 from J, leaving 9 bases between them. CDR3 size: 15 residues. In nucleotides, the CDR3 is TGTGCCAGCAGCTTAACGCGTACGGCCACAGATACGCAGTATTTT. This encodes CASSLTRTATDTQYF. The full variable domain, its missing parts supplied by reference TRBV7-3 and TRBJ2-3, is GAGVSQTPSNKVTEKGKYVELRCDPISGHTALYWYRQSLGQGPEFLIYFQGTGAADDSGLPNDRFFAVRPEGSVSTLKIQRTERGDSAVYLCASSLTRTATDTQYFGPGTRLTVL.

CDR3: CASSPAGGDTQYF. In DNA form, the CDR3 reads TGCGCCAGCAGCCCGGCAGGGGGAGATACGCAGTATTTT. V is TRBV5-1 and J is TRBJ2-3; TRBD1 aligns across 7 bases. Losses at the gene ends were 4 bases for V and 5 bases for J; bases not matched to a gene: 4. The CDR3 has 13 residues. Germline V gene data show CDR1 as SGHRS and CDR2 as YFSETQ.

This clonotype was observed a few times. The rearrangement joins TRBV28 to TRBJ2-3; 10 bases fit TRBD1. The CDR3 sequence is 16 residues long. V lost 7 bases and J lost 2; bases outside the gene matches: 9. Germline V lookup: CDR1 MDHEN, CDR2 SYDVKM. The CDR3 here is CASTTSGTGDTDTQYF. CDR3 coding DNA: TGTGCCAGCACTACCTCTGGGACAGGGGACACAGATACGCAGTATTTT.

Many counts were recorded for this clonotype. This sequence joins TRBV12-3 or TRBV12-4 and TRBJ1-5; 9 bases map to TRBD1. This CDR3 has 16 amino acids. V shed 3 bases, J shed 4 bases, and the junction held 7 bases outside the gene matches. Here the CDR3 reads CASSFAGTGKNQPQHF. The DNA of the CDR3 is TGTGCCAGCAGTTTCGCCGGGACAGGGAAAAATCAGCCCCAGCATTTT.

The chain is built from TRBV9 and TRBJ2-7, with D tentatively TRBD2 (5 bases). CDR1 and CDR2 (germline): SGDLS, YYNGEE. The CDR3 loop spans 14 amino acids. Trimming shortened V by 0 bases and J by 5 bases, and 12 bases separated the two germline ends. CDR3 sequence (DNA): TGTGCCAGCAGCGTAGTAGAACGGGAAGACGAGCAGTACTTC. Translation: CASSVVEREDEQYF.

The chain employs TRBV29-1 and TRBJ1-6; no clear D. V lost 4 bases, J lost 5 bases, and 9 bases lay in between. Per germline, CDR1 SQVTM and CDR2 ANQGSEA. The CDR3 is made up of 13 amino acids. This CDR3 is CSVGAGNNSPLHF. In DNA form, the CDR3 reads TGCAGCGTTGGGGCCGGCAATAATTCACCCCTCCACTTT.

V and J are TRBV11-2 and TRBJ1-1; D perhaps matches TRBD1 (6 bases). CDR1 SGHAT and CDR2 FQNNGV come from the germline V gene. The CDR3 has 15 amino acids. The germline V and J ends were trimmed by 5 bases and 1 base, with 14 bases remaining between them. The DNA of the CDR3 is TGTGCCAGCAGCCCCTGGTGGACAGCGAACACTGAAGCTTTCTTT. Its translation: CASSPWWTANTEAFF.

V and J are TRBV5-1 and TRBJ1-6, with 9 nucleotides matching TRBD1. With 4 bases clipped from V and 7 bases from J, the junction kept 9 bases outside the gene matches. The CDR3 covers 16 residues. Germline V gene lookup returns CDR1 SGHRS and CDR2 YFSETQ. CDR3 nucleotides: TGCGCCAGCAGCGGGACAGGGACAAGGGAAAATTCACCCCTCCACTTT. It specifies CASSGTGTRENSPLHF.

V gene TRBV10-3 combines with J gene TRBJ1-6, with 7 bases that match TRBD1. V dropped 0 bases and J dropped 0; count of bases not matched to a gene: 2. CDR3 length equals 17 residues. CDR1 ENHRY and CDR2 SYGVKD come from the germline V gene. The CDR3 spells CAISESDRSSYNSPLHF. CDR3 bases: TGTGCCATCAGTGAGTCGGACAGGAGCTCCTATAATTCACCCCTCCACTTT.

V gene TRBV4-1 combines with J gene TRBJ1-4; D is undetermined. The V and J ends lost 1 base and 6 bases respectively, with 21 bases between them. This CDR3 spans 18 amino acids. From germline, CDR1 is MGHRA and CDR2 YSYEKL. Written as DNA, the CDR3 is TGCGCCAGCAGCCAAGTTTCGGCAGGCCCCCTAGCGGATGAAAAACTGTTTTTT. This gives the protein CASSQVSAGPLADEKLFF.

The table lists this clonotype with many counts. The genes are TRBV5-6 and TRBJ2-3; D may be TRBD2 (5 bases). CDR1 and CDR2 from the germline V gene are SGHDT and YYEEEE. This CDR3 region has 14 residues. V gave up 3 bases and J gave up 0 bases, with 8 bases separating them. The CDR3 region has the DNA TGTGCCAGCAGCTCCCGGACTAGCACAGATACGCAGTATTTT. As protein: CASSSRTSTDTQYF.

The gene calls are TRBV7-2 and TRBJ2-3, with 9 bases aligning to TRBD2. Trimming took 3 bases from V and 4 from J; bases not matched to a gene: 5. Germline V lookup: CDR1 SGHTA, CDR2 FQGNSA. The CDR3 is 15 residues long. The CDR3 loop is CASSFSGGFADTQYF. The CDR3 coding sequence is TGTGCCAGCAGCTTTAGCGGGGGATTTGCAGATACGCAGTATTTT.

This clonotype was seen at least ten times. This rearrangement joins TRBV24-1 to TRBJ2-2, with 8 positions matching TRBD1. The CDR3 loop spans 15 amino acids. J lost 5 bases, V lost 10 bases, and 11 bases had no gene match. From germline, CDR1 is KGHDR and CDR2 SFDVKD. Here the CDR3 reads CATTSGQVNTGELFF. CDR3 bases: TGTGCCACAACTTCGGGACAGGTTAATACCGGGGAGCTGTTTTTT.

This clonotype came up a few times. This chain uses TRBV5-1 with TRBJ2-1; TRBD2 matches 15 bases. Germline V gene lookup returns CDR1 SGHRS and CDR2 YFSETQ. Germline trimming cut 0 bases from V and 4 bases from J; bases unmatched to any gene: 5. The CDR3 spans 18 residues. The CDR3 DNA is TGCGCCAGCAGCTTGGCCCGGGGACTAGCGGGGGGATACAATGAGCAGTTCTTC. The encoded protein is CASSLARGLAGGYNEQFF.

The chain has TRBV7-8 and TRBJ2-7; 7 nucleotides line up with TRBD1. V lost 5 bases, J lost 3 bases, and 16 bases stayed unmatched. The germline gives CDR1 SGHVS, CDR2 FQNEAQ. This CDR3 region has 17 residues. The CDR3 DNA reads as TGTGCCAGCAGCGCCAGCGGACAGGACGGTAGGCTCTACGAGCAGTACTTC. Translation gives CASSASGQDGRLYEQYF.

The chain joins TRBV3-1 to TRBJ1-2; D gene ambiguous. The length of the CDR3 is 13 residues. CDR1 and CDR2 (germline): LGHDT, YNNKEL (reference sequence). Trimming pared 1 base from V and 7 bases from J, leaving 10 bases between. CDR3 in DNA: TGTGCCAGCAGCCAAGGGAGGGTCGGTGGCTACACCTTC. It is translated as CASSQGRVGGYTF.

V gene TRBV6-9 combines with J gene TRBJ2-7, with a weak D call TRBD1 (6 bases). The CDR3 runs to 17 residues. CDR1 is MNHGY, CDR2 SVAAGI, per germline. V lost 2 bases and J lost 1, with 18 bases in between. CDR3 nucleotide sequence: TGTGCCAGCAGTTATCCTGATCGGGACACCCCGTCCTACGAGCAGTACGTC. Residues: CASSYPDRDTPSYEQYV.

CDR3 nucleotide sequence: TGTGCCAGCAGTGGTCGCGGGGATTACAATGAGCAGTTCTTC. It translates to CASSGRGDYNEQFF. The chain carries TRBV12-3 or TRBV12-4 and TRBJ2-1, with D perhaps TRBD2 (6 bases). The V end was cut by 5 bases, the J end by 4 bases, with 12 bases between. This CDR3 spans 14 amino acids.

This clonotype was counted a few times. The chain has TRBV6-5 and TRBJ2-1; D gene uncertain. The CDR3 sequence is 14 residues long. Germline values: CDR1 MNHEY, CDR2 SVGAGI. Trimming took 4 bases from V and 9 from J, leaving 16 bases between them. The CDR3 bases are TGTGCCAGCAGTTTGCCCGGGCCCGAAGCTGAGCAGTTCTTC. Amino acid sequence: CASSLPGPEAEQFF.